This T cell receptor beta chain came from a study of T cells in pancreatic ductal adenocarcinoma. Regarding the study as a whole: The resected cohort was biased toward the minority with early-stage disease. Mean clonality was approximately 0.1 in tumors and about 0.079 in blood, not significantly different. Tumors hold more CD45RO+ effector T cells, which may bias toward lower diversity.

Comments on this clone: Its matching antigen is unknown.

Sequenced by immunoSEQ multiplex PCR; TCRdb stores in-frame clones only, minus some. Counted here are approximately 19,000 clones, 85% to 90% occurring once; the ten biggest clones make up almost 0.95%. Selected pancreatic ductal adenocarcinoma patients had undergone surgery without neoadjuvant therapy. The junction had 8 bases not matched to a gene; V was cut back by 0 bases and J by 8 bases. Germline CDR1 is SGHRS and CDR2 is YFSETQ. The CDR3 totals 16 residues. The chain carries TRBV5-1 and TRBJ1-4, with 9 bases that match TRBD1. The sequence derives from a human donor with pancreatic ductal adenocarcinoma. Specimen: PBMCs. CDR3 sequence reads: CASSLGQGGVNEKLFF. CDR3 bases: TGCGCCAGCAGCTTGGGACAGGGGGGAGTCAACGAAAAACTGTTTTTT.